The 26 T cell receptor beta chains presented below share a single source sample, sequenced in a study of PD-1 blockade in classical Hodgkin lymphoma. Produced via immunoSEQ multiplex PCR; TCRdb's table is partial and in-frame only. The sample contains around 50,000 clones, under 80% of which appear only once. Time point here: cycle 4 day 1 (C4D1), after more than 5 weeks of nivolumab. Brentuximab vedotin exposure varied among the patients, all of whom had relapsed after autologous stem cell transplantation. The specimen comprised peripheral blood mononuclear cells (PBMCs), sampled before the fourth cycle of nivolumab. These receptors were collected from a human donor with classical Hodgkin lymphoma.

The chain employs TRBV27 and TRBJ2-7; 7 bases align to TRBD1. V trimming: 3 bases; J trimming: 2 bases; junction bases outside the gene matches: 4. The CDR3 is 14 residues long. CDR1 and CDR2 from the germline V gene are MNHEY and SMNVEV (reference sequence). The CDR3 sequence: CASSFFGTAYEQYF. The CDR3 bases are TGTGCCAGCAGTTTCTTCGGGACAGCCTACGAGCAGTACTTC.

V is TRBV15 and J is TRBJ1-4; 7 nucleotides match TRBD1. CDR1 and CDR2 (germline): LNHNV, YYDKDF (reference sequence). J lost 13 bases, V lost 3 bases, and 8 bases had no gene match. The CDR3 length is 13 residues. The CDR3 DNA is TGTGCCACCAGCAGGGCGACAGGGAACCCACTGTTTTTT. As protein: CATSRATGNPLFF.

The sample holds a few counts of this clone. The rearrangement joins TRBV19 to TRBJ2-3, with 7 bases that match TRBD1. The length of the CDR3 is 11 residues. The V and J ends lost 4 bases and 11 bases, in that order; junction bases with no gene match: 3. CDR1 is LNHDA and CDR2 is SQIVND in the germline V gene (reference sequence). For the CDR3, the DNA is TGTGCCAGTAGTACCCGACAGGGGCAGTATTTT. As protein: CASSTRQGQYF.

The CDR3 DNA reads as TGCGCCAGCAGCTTGGCCTTTAGGACAGGGACGAACACTGAAGCTTTCTTT. It yields the protein CASSLAFRTGTNTEAFF. This rearrangement joins TRBV5-1 to TRBJ1-1; 8 nucleotides agree with TRBD1. Per the germline V gene, CDR1 is SGHRS and CDR2 is YFSETQ. Germline trimming cut 0 bases from V and 1 base from J; bases unmatched to any gene: 8. The CDR3 consists of 17 residues. Drawing the rest from reference TRBV5-1 and TRBJ1-1, the complete variable domain is KAGVTQTPRYLIKTRGQQVTLSCSPISGHRSVSWYQQTPGQGLQFLFEYFSETQRNKGNFPGRFSGRQFSNSRSEMNVSTLELGDSALYLCASSLAFRTGTNTEAFFGQGTRLTVV.

The CDR3: CASSVGRNSYGYTF. CDR3 coding DNA: TGTGCCAGCAGCGTTGGGAGGAATAGCTATGGCTACACCTTC. The chain couples TRBV9 to TRBJ1-2; D is uncertain. V was pared by 2 bases and J by 4 bases, with 12 bases between. The germline gives CDR1 SGDLS, CDR2 YYNGEE. This CDR3 spans 14 amino acids.

This clone was found many times. V usage is TRBV5-1 and J usage is TRBJ1-4; no definite D call. The CDR3 has 18 residues. Germline loops: CDR1 SGHRS, CDR2 YFSETQ. Trimming took off 2 bases at V and 0 bases at J, with 17 bases between the two ends. The DNA for the CDR3 is TGCGCCAGCAGCTTCCGCGGCAGCCGAATCGCAACTAATGAAAAACTGTTTTTT. It is translated as CASSFRGSRIATNEKLFF.

The V gene is TRBV11-2, the J gene TRBJ2-5; 9 bases are a match to TRBD1. With V trimmed by 3 bases and J by 5 bases, 10 bases remained unmatched. The CDR3 extends over 16 amino acids. Germline CDR1 and CDR2: SGHAT and FQNNGV. In DNA form, the CDR3 reads TGTGCCAGCAGCTTTAACCGGGACAGGGTTTTCGAGACCCAGTACTTC. This codes for CASSFNRDRVFETQYF.

The chain couples TRBV28 to TRBJ1-1; 7 nucleotides align to TRBD1. The trim removed 7 bases at V and 4 bases at J, leaving 6 bases unmatched. The CDR3 covers 13 residues. Germline-derived CDR1 and CDR2 are MDHEN and SYDVKM. CDR3 residues: CASTLTGPTEAFF. The CDR3 bases are TGTGCCAGCACCCTGACAGGGCCCACTGAAGCTTTCTTT.

In this sample, this clone turned up once. The chain combines TRBV28 with TRBJ2-1; D perhaps matches TRBD2 (6 bases). The CDR3 runs 17 residues. Germline V gene data show CDR1 as MDHEN and CDR2 as SYDVKM. Trimming took off 5 bases at V and 6 bases at J, with 23 bases between the two ends. The chain's CDR3 is CASSQIYPTGVSNEQFF. For the CDR3, the DNA is TGTGCCAGCAGTCAAATATACCCCACGGGAGTGTCCAATGAGCAGTTCTTC.

The V and J genes are TRBV9 and TRBJ1-2, with unresolved D. Germline V lookup: CDR1 SGDLS, CDR2 YYNGEE. The length of the CDR3 is 13 residues. Trimming removed 3 bases at V and 1 base at J, with 7 bases between. The CDR3 sequence is CASSALINYGYTF. Written as DNA, the CDR3 is TGTGCCAGCAGCGCCTTAATTAACTATGGCTACACCTTC.

The chain combines TRBV18 with TRBJ1-4; no reliable D call. Germline values: CDR1 KGHSH, CDR2 LQKENI. V was cut by 3 bases and J by 4 bases, with 3 bases left in between. The CDR3 is 12 amino acids. CDR3: CASSPSNEKLFF. The CDR3, as DNA: TGTGCCAGCTCACCCAGTAATGAAAAACTGTTTTTT.

The CDR3 DNA reads TGTGCCACCTGGACAGGGGGGAGGGAGACCCAGTACTTC. It encodes CATWTGGRETQYF. This chain uses TRBV7-9 with TRBJ2-5; 10 bases align to TRBD1. Germline trimming cut 10 bases from V and 5 bases from J; bases unmatched to any gene: 7. The CDR3 consists of 13 residues. Per germline, CDR1 SEHNR and CDR2 FQNEAQ (reference sequence).

This clone was seen just once. This chain joins TRBV6-1 and TRBJ2-1; D could derive from TRBD1 or TRBD2 (5 bases each). V lost 7 bases, J lost 8 bases, and 15 bases lay in between. Germline V CDR1 and CDR2: MNHNS, SASEGT. This CDR3 region has 13 residues. In DNA, the CDR3 is TGTGCCAGCACCGAGTGGGGGATCCATGAGCAGTTCTTC. It is translated as CASTEWGIHEQFF.

For this clone: Relative to the germline gene, one junction end is altered; a read error may explain this. This chain joins TRBV2 and TRBJ2-5; maybe TRBD1 (5 bases). CDR3 length equals 15 residues. Germline loops: CDR1 SNHLY, CDR2 FYNNEI. This CDR3 is CASSRQTWLKETQYF. CDR3 coding DNA: TGTGCCAGCAGCCGACAGACCTGGCTCAAAGAAACCCAGTACTTC. Looking up the rest from reference TRBV2 and TRBJ2-5 gives the full variable domain: EPEVTQTPSHQVTQMGQEVILRCVPISNHLYFYWYRQILGQKVEFLVSFYNNEISEKSEIFDDQFSVERPDGSNFTLKIRSTKLEDSAMYFCASSRQTWLKETQYFGPGTRLLVL.

J is TRBJ1-4 and V is TRBV28; 7 bases are shared with TRBD1. CDR1 and CDR2 (germline): MDHEN, SYDVKM. Trimming at V came to 8 bases and at J to 4 bases, leaving 4 bases not matched to a gene. This CDR3 has 13 amino acids. Here the CDR3 reads CASSGQLNEKLFF. CDR3 DNA: TGTGCCAGCTCGGGACAGCTTAATGAAAAACTGTTTTTT.

The chain recombines TRBV5-4 with TRBJ1-1; 10 nucleotides match TRBD1. This CDR3 has 15 residues. J lost 7 bases, V lost 4 bases, and 10 bases had no gene match. Per germline, CDR1 SGHNT and CDR2 YYREEE (reference sequence). CDR3 in DNA: TGTGCCAGCAGCCCCCCCGGGACAGGGGTAATTGAAGCTTTCTTT. Its protein product is CASSPPGTGVIEAFF. Using reference TRBV5-4 and TRBJ1-1 for the parts outside the CDR3, the full variable domain is ETGVTQSPTHLIKTRGQQVTLRCSSQSGHNTVSWYQQALGQGPQFIFQYYREEENGRGNFPPRFSGLQFPNYSSELNVNALELDDSALYLCASSPPGTGVIEAFFGQGTRLTVV.

V is TRBV5-1 and J is TRBJ1-1; weak D call: TRBD1 (5 bases). This CDR3 is 14 amino acids long. The germline V gene has CDR1 SGHRS and CDR2 YFSETQ. V was clipped by 1 base and J by 8 bases, with 15 bases between them. CDR3 in amino acids: CASSLPGANPEAFF. CDR3 in DNA: TGCGCCAGCAGCTTGCCCGGGGCTAACCCCGAAGCTTTCTTT.

This clone has only a few counts. This chain uses TRBV6-6 with TRBJ1-5; D unresolved. The CDR3 totals 12 residues. Germline assignment: CDR1 MNHNY and CDR2 SVGAGI (reference sequence). Trimming took off 2 bases at V and 7 bases at J, with 6 bases between the two ends. The CDR3 DNA is TGTGCCAGCAGTTACAGCATACAGCCCCAGCATTTT. Protein: CASSYSIQPQHF.

This clone has a single count. This chain links TRBV11-2 with TRBJ2-3, with TRBD2 matching over 8 bases. Per germline, CDR1 SGHAT and CDR2 FQNNGV. J was trimmed by 1 base and V by 0 bases; bases with no gene match: 3. This CDR3 region has 16 residues. The CDR3 sequence is CASSLEGAGGTDTQYF. DNA of the CDR3: TGTGCCAGCAGCTTAGAAGGAGCGGGAGGCACAGATACGCAGTATTTT.

The rearrangement links TRBV28 to TRBJ1-2; possible D gene TRBD1, 5 bases. V was pared by 6 bases and J by 8 bases, with 19 bases between. This CDR3 has 14 residues. Per the germline V gene, CDR1 is MDHEN and CDR2 is SYDVKM. In DNA form, the CDR3 reads TGTGCCAGCAGCCTACCACAGGTCCGGGGGGGCTACACCTTC. Translated, it gives CASSLPQVRGGYTF.

J is TRBJ2-7 and V is TRBV11-3, with 7 bases identical to TRBD1. The ends lost 5 bases at V and 2 bases at J; junction bases unmatched: 3. The CDR3 length is 13 residues. CDR1 and CDR2 (germline): SGHNT, YENEEA. The CDR3: CASSPQGAYEQYF. The CDR3 DNA follows: TGTGCCAGCAGCCCCCAGGGGGCCTACGAGCAGTACTTC.

The rearrangement links TRBV28 to TRBJ2-1, with 10 positions matching TRBD2. The CDR3 extends over 15 amino acids. Germline V lookup: CDR1 MDHEN, CDR2 SYDVKM. Germline trimming cut 7 bases from V and 8 bases from J; bases unmatched to any gene: 11. The DNA of the CDR3 is TGTGCCAGCACCCTGGGACTAGCGCGGGACTATGAGCAGTTCTTC. Encoded protein: CASTLGLARDYEQFF.

This clone was counted a few times. V usage is TRBV5-1 and J usage is TRBJ2-1; the match to TRBD2 covers 7 bases. The CDR3 consists of 13 residues. The germline V gene encodes CDR1 SGHRS and CDR2 YFSETQ. Trimming cost V 5 bases and J 9 bases; bases outside gene matches: 8. In nucleotides, the CDR3 is TGCGCCAGCAGTGACCACCCGGGGGGTGAGCAGTTCTTC. This gives the protein CASSDHPGGEQFF. The full variable domain, rest sourced from reference TRBV5-1 and TRBJ2-1, is KAGVTQTPRYLIKTRGQQVTLSCSPISGHRSVSWYQQTPGQGLQFLFEYFSETQRNKGNFPGRFSGRQFSNSRSEMNVSTLELGDSALYLCASSDHPGGEQFFGPGTRLTVL.

This clone was observed a handful of times. The chain recombines TRBV25-1 with TRBJ2-1, with a tentative D call TRBD2 (5 bases). Germline V gene lookup returns CDR1 MGHDK and CDR2 SYGVNS. The CDR3 length is 13 residues. V was shortened by 5 bases and J by 4 bases, with 9 bases between the two germline ends. This CDR3 reads CASSSTSYNEQFF. CDR3 coding DNA: TGTGCCAGCAGTTCCACTAGTTACAATGAGCAGTTCTTC.

The chain links TRBV5-1 to TRBJ2-3, with D maybe TRBD1 (5 bases). This CDR3 region has 13 residues. Germline CDR1 SGHRS, CDR2 YFSETQ. Trimming shortened V by 3 bases and J by 4 bases, and 9 bases separated the two germline ends. Written as DNA, the CDR3 is TGCGCCAGCAGCTCCCAGGGTCCAGATACGCAGTATTTT. Translating it yields CASSSQGPDTQYF.

This clone was observed once. This likely comes from a read error, as the CDR3 has no conserved phenylalanine or tryptophan at its end. CDR3 sequence: CASSQTGQGATEAFL. In DNA, the CDR3 is TGCGCCAGCAGCCAAACAGGACAGGGTGCCACTGAAGCTTTCCTT. The chain recombines TRBV4-1 with TRBJ1-1; TRBD1 matches at 8 bases. Germline V CDR1 and CDR2: MGHRA, YSYEKL. This CDR3 has 15 amino acids. Trimming took 2 bases from V and 4 from J; bases not matched to a gene: 6.